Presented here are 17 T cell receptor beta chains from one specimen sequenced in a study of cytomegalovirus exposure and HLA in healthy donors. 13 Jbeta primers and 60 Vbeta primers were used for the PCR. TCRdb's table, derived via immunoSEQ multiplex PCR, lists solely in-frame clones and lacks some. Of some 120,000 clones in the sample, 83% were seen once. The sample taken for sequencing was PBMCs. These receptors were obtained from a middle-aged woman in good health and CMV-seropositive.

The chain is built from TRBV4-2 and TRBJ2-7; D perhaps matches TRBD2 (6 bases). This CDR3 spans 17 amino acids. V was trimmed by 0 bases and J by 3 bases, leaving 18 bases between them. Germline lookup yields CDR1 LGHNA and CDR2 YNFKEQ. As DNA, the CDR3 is TGTGCCAGCAGCCAAGATGAGGCCGGGACTGTTATCTACGAGCAGTACTTC. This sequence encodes CASSQDEAGTVIYEQYF.

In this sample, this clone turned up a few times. The CDR3 nucleotides are TGTGCCAGCAGCTTAGGGACAGAGGAGTACTTC. Translation gives CASSLGTEEYF. The chain employs TRBV7-2 and TRBJ2-7; D perhaps matches TRBD1 (6 bases). CDR3 length: 11 amino acids. Looked up from germline, CDR1 is SGHTA and CDR2 is FQGNSA. V was trimmed by 1 base and J by 11 bases, leaving 9 bases between them. Full variable domain (missing parts from reference TRBV7-2 and TRBJ2-7): GAGVSQSPSNKVTEKGKDVELRCDPISGHTALYWYRQSLGQGLEFLIYFQGNSAPDKSGLPSDRFSAERTGGSVSTLTIQRTQQEDSAVYLCASSLGTEEYFGPGTRLTVT.

CDR3 sequence (DNA): TGTGCCAGCCGAAGACTAGCGGGAGGTGGTCGGTACGAGCAGTACTTC. Translation gives CASRRLAGGGRYEQYF. This chain connects TRBV28 to TRBJ2-7; 13 bases align to TRBD2. The J segment lost 4 bases and the V segment lost 8 bases, leaving 11 bases of the junction unmatched. The CDR3 length is 16 residues. Germline CDR1 is MDHEN and CDR2 is SYDVKM.

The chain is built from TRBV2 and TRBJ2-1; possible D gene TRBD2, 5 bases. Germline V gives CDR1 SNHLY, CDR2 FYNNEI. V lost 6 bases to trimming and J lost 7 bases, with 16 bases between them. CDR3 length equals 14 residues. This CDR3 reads CASRRTGNRNEQFF. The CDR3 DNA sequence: TGTGCCAGCAGAAGGACTGGAAATAGGAATGAGCAGTTCTTC.

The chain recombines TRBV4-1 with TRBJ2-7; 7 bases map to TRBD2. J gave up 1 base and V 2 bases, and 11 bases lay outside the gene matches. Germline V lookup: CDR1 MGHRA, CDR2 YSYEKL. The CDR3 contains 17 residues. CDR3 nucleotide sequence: TGCGCCAGCAGCCAATTGTTCCTTCGGCGGGAGTCCTACGAGCAGTACTTC. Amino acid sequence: CASSQLFLRRESYEQYF.

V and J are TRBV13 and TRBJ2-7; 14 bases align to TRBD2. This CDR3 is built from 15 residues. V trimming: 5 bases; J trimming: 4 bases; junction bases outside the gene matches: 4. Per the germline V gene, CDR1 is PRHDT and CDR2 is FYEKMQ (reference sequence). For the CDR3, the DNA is TGTGCCAGCAGCCCAAGGACTAGCGGGAGGTACGAGCAGTACTTC. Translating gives CASSPRTSGRYEQYF.

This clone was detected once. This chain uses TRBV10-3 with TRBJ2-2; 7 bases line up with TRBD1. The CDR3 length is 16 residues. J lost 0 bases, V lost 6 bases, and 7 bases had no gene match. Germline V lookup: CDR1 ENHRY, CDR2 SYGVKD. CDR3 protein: CAISPGTVANTGELFF. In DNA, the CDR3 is TGTGCCATCAGCCCTGGGACAGTCGCGAACACCGGGGAGCTGTTTTTT.

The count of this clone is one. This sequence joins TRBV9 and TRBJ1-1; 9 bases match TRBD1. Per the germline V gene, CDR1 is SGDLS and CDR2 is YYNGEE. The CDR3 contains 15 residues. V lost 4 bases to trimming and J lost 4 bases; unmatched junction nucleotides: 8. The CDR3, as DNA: TGTGCCAGCAGCCACTATCGGGACAGGGCCACTGAAGCTTTCTTT. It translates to CASSHYRDRATEAFF.

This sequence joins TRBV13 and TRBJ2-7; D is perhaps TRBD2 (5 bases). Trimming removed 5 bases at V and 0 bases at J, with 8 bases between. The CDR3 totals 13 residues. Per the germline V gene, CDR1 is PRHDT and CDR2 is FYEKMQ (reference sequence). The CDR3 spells CASSRRDSYEQYF. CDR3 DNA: TGTGCCAGCAGCCGCCGGGACTCCTACGAGCAGTACTTC. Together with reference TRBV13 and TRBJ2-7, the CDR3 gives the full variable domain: AAGVIQSPRHLIKEKRETATLKCYPIPRHDTVYWYQQGPGQDPQFLISFYEKMQSDKGSIPDRFSAQQFSDYHSELNMSSLELGDSALYFCASSRRDSYEQYFGPGTRLTVT.

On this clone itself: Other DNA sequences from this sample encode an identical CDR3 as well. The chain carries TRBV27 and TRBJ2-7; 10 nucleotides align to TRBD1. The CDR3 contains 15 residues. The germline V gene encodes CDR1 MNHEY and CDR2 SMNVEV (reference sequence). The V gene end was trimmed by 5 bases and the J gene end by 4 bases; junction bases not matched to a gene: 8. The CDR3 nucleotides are TGTGCCAGCAGTCTCTCCGGGACAGGGGCATACGAGCAGTACTTC. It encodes CASSLSGTGAYEQYF.

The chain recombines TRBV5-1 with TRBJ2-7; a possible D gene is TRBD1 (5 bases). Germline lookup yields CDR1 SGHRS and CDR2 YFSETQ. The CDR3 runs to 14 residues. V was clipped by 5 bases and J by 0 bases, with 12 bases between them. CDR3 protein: CASSHKGNSYEQYF. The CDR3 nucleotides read TGCGCCAGCAGTCACAAGGGGAACTCCTACGAGCAGTACTTC.

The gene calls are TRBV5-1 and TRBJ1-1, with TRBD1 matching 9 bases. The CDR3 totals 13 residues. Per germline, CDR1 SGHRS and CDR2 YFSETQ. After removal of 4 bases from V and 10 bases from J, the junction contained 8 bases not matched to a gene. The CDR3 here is CASSPGTGLRAFF. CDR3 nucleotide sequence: TGCGCCAGCAGCCCCGGGACAGGGCTCCGAGCTTTCTTT.

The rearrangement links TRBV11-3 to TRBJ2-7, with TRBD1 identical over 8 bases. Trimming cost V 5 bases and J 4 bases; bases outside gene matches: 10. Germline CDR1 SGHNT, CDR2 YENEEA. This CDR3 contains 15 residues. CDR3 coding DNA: TGTGCCAGCAGCGAGACAGGGGCCGCGACTTACGAGCAGTACTTC. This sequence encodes CASSETGAATYEQYF.

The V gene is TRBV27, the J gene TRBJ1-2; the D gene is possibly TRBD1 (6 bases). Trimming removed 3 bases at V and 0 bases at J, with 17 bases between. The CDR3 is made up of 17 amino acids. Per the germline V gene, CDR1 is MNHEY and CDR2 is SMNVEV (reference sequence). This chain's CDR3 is CASSFVGRAGANYGYTF. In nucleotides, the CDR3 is TGTGCCAGCAGTTTTGTCGGTCGGGCAGGGGCTAACTATGGCTACACCTTC.

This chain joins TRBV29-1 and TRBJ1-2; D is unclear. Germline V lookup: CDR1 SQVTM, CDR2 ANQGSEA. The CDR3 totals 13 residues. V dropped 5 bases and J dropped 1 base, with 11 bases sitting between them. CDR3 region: CSVRTGDNYGYTF. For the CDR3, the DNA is TGCAGCGTTAGGACGGGAGATAACTATGGCTACACCTTC. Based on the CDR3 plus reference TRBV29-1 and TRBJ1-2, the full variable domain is SAVISQKPSRDICQRGTSLTIQCQVDSQVTMMFWYRQQPGQSLTLIATANQGSEATYESGFVIDKFPISRPNLTFSTLTVSNMSPEDSSIYLCSVRTGDNYGYTFGSGTRLTVV.

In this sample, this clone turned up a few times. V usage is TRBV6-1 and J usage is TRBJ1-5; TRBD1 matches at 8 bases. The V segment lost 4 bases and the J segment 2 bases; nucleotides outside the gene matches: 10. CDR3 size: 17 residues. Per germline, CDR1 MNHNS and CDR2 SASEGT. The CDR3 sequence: CASSGGTGWGGNQPQHF. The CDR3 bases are TGTGCCAGCAGTGGGGGGACAGGTTGGGGGGGCAATCAGCCCCAGCATTTT.

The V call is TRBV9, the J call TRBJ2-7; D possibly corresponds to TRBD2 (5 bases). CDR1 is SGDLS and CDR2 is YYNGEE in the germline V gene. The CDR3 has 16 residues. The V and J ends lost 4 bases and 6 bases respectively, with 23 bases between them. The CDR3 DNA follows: TGTGCCAGCAGCACTGAGATCGGGGAACCCCTAGGCGAGCAGTACTTC. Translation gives CASSTEIGEPLGEQYF.